Shown below are 9 T cell receptor beta chains from a single sample sequenced in a study of blood T cell repertoires in COVID-19 (dated by TCRdb to the early 2020s). Preparation of the library involved the immunoSEQ multiplex PCR assay. What TCRdb holds here is the immuneACCESS table cut down to in-frame rearrangements. Part of the clones is not present; checked against another copy, under half of the missing clones reflect an unresolved V gene, and the others are unexplained. The sample records some 100,000 clones, about 90% of which are singletons. The top ten constitute about 5.3% of the sample. Sequencing was carried out using peripheral blood. Source of these receptors: a human donor in a cohort sampled during active COVID-19.

The chain uses TRBV5-6 and TRBJ2-3; 13 positions match TRBD2. V shed 1 base, J shed 3 bases, and the junction held 2 bases outside the gene matches. The CDR3 extends over 16 amino acids. CDR1 and CDR2 from the germline V gene are SGHDT and YYEEEE. The CDR3 region is CASSLWTSGRTDTQYF. The DNA of the CDR3 is TGTGCCAGCAGCTTGTGGACTAGCGGGAGAACAGATACGCAGTATTTT.

The chain uses TRBV6-2 or TRBV6-3 and TRBJ1-6, with D perhaps matching TRBD1 (6 bases). The V end lost 6 bases, the J end lost 10 bases, and 16 bases lay between the germline ends. Germline V gene data show CDR1 as MNHEY and CDR2 as SVGEGT. The CDR3 contains 14 residues. The CDR3, as DNA: TGTGCCAGCAGCTTGACAGGATTTAGCTCACCCCTCCACTTT. This codes for CASSLTGFSSPLHF.

The rearrangement joins TRBV7-9 to TRBJ1-1, with 12 bases aligning to TRBD1. The CDR3 is made up of 17 amino acids. Germline values: CDR1 SEHNR, CDR2 FQNEAQ (reference sequence). Unmatched junction bases numbered 7, after V lost 4 bases and J lost 1 base. The CDR3 loop reads CASSSTGQGARNTEAFF. The CDR3 nucleotides are TGTGCCAGCAGCTCGACGGGACAGGGGGCGCGGAACACTGAAGCTTTCTTT.

The chain carries TRBV5-1 and TRBJ1-3; the D is unclear. V lost 0 bases and J 2 bases, leaving 9 bases between the germline ends. The CDR3 has 15 residues. Germline values: CDR1 SGHRS, CDR2 YFSETQ. For the CDR3, the DNA is TGCGCCAGCAGCTTGGCAGGAGGTACTGGAAACACCATATATTTT. Protein product: CASSLAGGTGNTIYF.

The V and J genes are TRBV4-3 and TRBJ1-2, with D unclear. V was cut by 0 bases and J by 3 bases, with 14 bases left in between. Per germline, CDR1 LGHNA and CDR2 YSLEER. The CDR3 contains 16 residues. This CDR3 is CASSQDRRVLHYGYTF. CDR3 nucleotides: TGCGCCAGCAGCCAAGATAGGAGGGTCCTCCACTATGGCTACACCTTC.

This clone was observed a few times. The chain is built from TRBV20-1 and TRBJ2-7, with a tentative D call TRBD2 (5 bases). Germline loops: CDR1 DFQATT, CDR2 SNEGSKA (reference sequence). V was shortened by 6 bases and J by 8 bases, with 14 bases between the two germline ends. This CDR3 spans 11 amino acids. CDR3 residues: CSAGGGSKQYF. CDR3 sequence (DNA): TGCAGTGCCGGAGGTGGATCAAAGCAGTACTTC.

The CDR3 DNA sequence: TGTGCCAGCAGCTCCCGCCGCGTAACGAACACCGGGGAGCTGTTTTTT. Translation gives CASSSRRVTNTGELFF. The chain carries TRBV7-9 and TRBJ2-2; D ambiguous. Germline V lookup: CDR1 SEHNR, CDR2 FQNEAQ (reference sequence). This CDR3 is built from 16 residues. Trimming left V 4 bases short and J 0 bases short, with 12 bases between. Using reference TRBV7-9 and TRBJ2-2 for the parts outside the CDR3, the full variable domain is DTGVSQNPRHKITKRGQNVTFRCDPISEHNRLYWYRQTLGQGPEFLTYFQNEAQLEKSRLLSDRFSAERPKGSFSTLEIQRTEQGDSAMYLCASSSRRVTNTGELFFGEGSRLTVL.

This clone was found once. V gene TRBV28 combines with J gene TRBJ1-1; D gene unclear. Germline loops: CDR1 MDHEN, CDR2 SYDVKM. The CDR3 loop spans 13 amino acids. The germline V and J ends were trimmed by 6 bases and 1 base, with 9 bases remaining between them. CDR3 protein: CASRTHGNTEAFF. The CDR3 DNA reads TGTGCCAGCAGAACCCACGGGAACACTGAAGCTTTCTTT.

This clone was picked up one time. This chain uses TRBV28 with TRBJ1-1, with 7 bases fitting TRBD1. The CDR3 totals 16 residues. Germline CDR1 and CDR2: MDHEN and SYDVKM. V lost 6 bases, J lost 2 bases, and 12 bases stayed unmatched. The CDR3 DNA follows: TGTGCCAGCAGGGGCCCCCCCGGGACAGCAAACACTGAAGCTTTCTTT. Residues: CASRGPPGTANTEAFF.